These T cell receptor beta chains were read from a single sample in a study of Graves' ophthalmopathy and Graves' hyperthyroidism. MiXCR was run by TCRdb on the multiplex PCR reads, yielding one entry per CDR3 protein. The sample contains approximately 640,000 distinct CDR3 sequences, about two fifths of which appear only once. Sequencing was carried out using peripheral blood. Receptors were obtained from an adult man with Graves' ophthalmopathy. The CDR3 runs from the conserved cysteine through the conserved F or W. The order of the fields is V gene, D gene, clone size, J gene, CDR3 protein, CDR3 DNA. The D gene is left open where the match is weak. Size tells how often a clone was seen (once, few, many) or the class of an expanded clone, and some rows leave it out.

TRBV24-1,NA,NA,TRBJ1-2,CGTSDPHGGYTF,TGTGGCACCAGTGATCCACATGGGGGCTACACCTTC
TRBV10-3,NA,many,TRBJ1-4,CASAGGPNEKLFF,TGTGCCTCCGCGGGGGGGCCTAATGAAAAACTGTTTTTT
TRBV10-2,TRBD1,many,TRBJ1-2,CASSESVWDRGLDGYTF,TGCGCCAGCAGTGAGTCAGTTTGGGACAGGGGGCTAGATGGCTACACCTTC
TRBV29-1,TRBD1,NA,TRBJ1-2,CSVGGQGAEASGYTF,TGCAGCGTTGGGGGACAGGGGGCGGAGGCGTCTGGCTACACCTTC
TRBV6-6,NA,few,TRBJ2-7,CASSYRRSYEQYF,TGTGCCAGCAGTTACCGCCGCTCCTACGAGCAGTACTTC
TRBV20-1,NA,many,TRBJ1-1,CSAGGDTEAFF,TGCAGTGCTGGCGGGGACACTGAAGCTTTCTTT
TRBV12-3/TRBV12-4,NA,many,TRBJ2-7,CASSITLTGYEQYF,TGTGCCAGCAGTATCACCTTGACAGGCTACGAGCAGTACTTC
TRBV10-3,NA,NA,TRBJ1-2,CAISDRGNGYTF,TGTGCCATCAGTGACAGGGGCAATGGCTACACCTTC
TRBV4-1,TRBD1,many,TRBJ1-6,CASSQDRTGDSPLHF,TGCGCCAGCAGCCAAGATCGGACAGGGGACTCACCCCTCCACTTT
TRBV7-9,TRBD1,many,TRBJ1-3,CASSLGDREAGNTIYF,TGTGCCAGCAGCTTAGGAGACAGGGAAGCTGGAAACACCATATATTTT
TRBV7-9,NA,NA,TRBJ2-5,CASSLLGAGSDQPQYF,TGTGCCAGCAGCTTATTAGGGGCAGGGTCTGATCAGCCCCAGTACTTC
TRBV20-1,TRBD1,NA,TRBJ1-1,CSARDRQGSTEAFF,TGCAGTGCTAGAGACCGACAGGGATCCACTGAAGCTTTCTTT
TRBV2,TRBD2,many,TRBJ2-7,CASSVSRGASGRAYEQYF,TGTGCCAGCAGTGTTTCTCGGGGCGCTAGCGGGAGGGCTTACGAGCAGTACTTC
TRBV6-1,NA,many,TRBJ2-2,CASSVAHTGELFF,TGTGCCAGCTCCGTAGCGCACACCGGGGAGCTGTTTTTT
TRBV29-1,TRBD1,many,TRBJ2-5,CSVERQGEETQYF,TGCAGCGTTGAAAGGCAGGGGGAAGAGACCCAGTACTTC
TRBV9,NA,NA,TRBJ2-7,CASSVVLGSSYEQYF,TGTGCCAGCAGCGTAGTCCTGGGGAGCTCCTACGAGCAGTACTTC
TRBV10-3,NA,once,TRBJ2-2,CAISEQGNTGELFF,TGTGCCATCAGTGAGCAGGGGAACACCGGGGAGCTGTTTTTT
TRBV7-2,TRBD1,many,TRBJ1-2,CASSTDRGNYGYTF,TGTGCCAGCAGCACAGACAGGGGAAACTATGGCTACACCTTC
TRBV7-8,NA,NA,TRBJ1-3,CASTFSGGPLNTIYF,TGTGCCAGCACCTTCTCGGGGGGGCCTTTGAACACCATATATTTT
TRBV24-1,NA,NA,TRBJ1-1,CATSRPGGDLTEAFF,TGTGCCACCAGCAGACCCGGAGGGGACCTCACTGAAGCTTTCTTT
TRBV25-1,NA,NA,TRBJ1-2,CASASGWDGGHGYTF,TGTGCCAGCGCCTCCGGGTGGGACGGGGGGCATGGCTACACCTTC
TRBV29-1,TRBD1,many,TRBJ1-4,CSVREGQGNEKLFF,TGCAGCGTTCGTGAGGGACAGGGTAATGAAAAACTGTTTTTT
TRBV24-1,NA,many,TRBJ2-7,CATSDSSTNYEQYF,TGTGCCACCAGTGATTCGTCCACTAACTACGAGCAGTACTTC
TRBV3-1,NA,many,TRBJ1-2,CASSRGNNYGYTF,TGTGCCAGCAGCCGAGGGAATAACTATGGCTACACCTTC
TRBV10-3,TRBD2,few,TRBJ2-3,CAISTSAYTDTQYF,TGTGCCATCAGCACTAGCGCATACACAGATACGCAGTATTTT
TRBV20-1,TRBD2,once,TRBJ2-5,CSARDGGAEETQYF,TGCAGTGCTCGTGACGGGGGGGCGGAGGAGACCCAGTACTTC
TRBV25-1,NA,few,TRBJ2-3,CASSVPGGGGTGETDTQYF,TGTGCCAGCAGTGTCCCAGGGGGGGGAGGAACAGGGGAAACAGATACGCAGTATTTT
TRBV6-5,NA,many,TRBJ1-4,CASRPEGRVGEKLFF,TGTGCCAGCAGACCCGAGGGCAGGGTTGGTGAAAAACTGTTTTTT
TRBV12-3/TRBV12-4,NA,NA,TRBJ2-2,CASSSRTVIGELFF,TGTGCCAGCAGCAGCCGGACAGTTATCGGGGAGCTGTTTTTT
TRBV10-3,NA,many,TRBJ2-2,CAISEMGEELFF,TGTGCCATCAGTGAAATGGGCGAGGAGCTGTTTTTT
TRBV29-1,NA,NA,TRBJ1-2,CSAISDLRDGYTF,TGCAGCGCCATCAGTGACCTCAGGGATGGCTACACCTTC
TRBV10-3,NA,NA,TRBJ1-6,CASSYGAYNSPLHF,TGTGCCAGCAGTTACGGGGCGTATAATTCACCCCTCCACTTT
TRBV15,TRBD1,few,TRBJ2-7,CATSRKPGQGGYEQYF,TGTGCCACCAGCAGAAAACCGGGACAGGGGGGGTACGAGCAGTACTTC
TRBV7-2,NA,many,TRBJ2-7,CASSLSDRSTYEQYF,TGTGCCAGCAGCTTATCGGACAGAAGTACCTACGAGCAGTACTTC
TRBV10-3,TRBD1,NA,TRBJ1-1,CAIRDDRGNTEAFF,TGTGCCATCAGGGATGACAGGGGGAACACTGAAGCTTTCTTT
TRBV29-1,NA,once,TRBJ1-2,CSVEDQSYGYTF,TGCAGCGTTGAAGACCAATCCTATGGCTACACCTTC
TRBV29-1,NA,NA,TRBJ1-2,CSVEEGPRYGYTF,TGCAGCGTTGAAGAGGGACCTCGATATGGCTACACCTTC
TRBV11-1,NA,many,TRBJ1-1,CASSRDLATNTEAFF,TGTGCCAGCAGCCGCGATTTAGCTACGAACACTGAAGCTTTCTTT
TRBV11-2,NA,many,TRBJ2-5,CASGLGGRTGTQYF,TGTGCCAGCGGTCTAGGGGGACGAACTGGGACCCAGTACTTC
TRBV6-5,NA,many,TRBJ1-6,CASSLTFLSNNSPLHF,TGTGCCAGCAGTCTGACCTTCCTATCAAATAATTCACCCCTCCACTTT
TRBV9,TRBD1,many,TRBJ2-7,CASSGDRPPYEQYF,TGTGCCAGCAGCGGGGACAGGCCGCCCTACGAGCAGTACTTC
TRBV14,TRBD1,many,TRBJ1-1,CASSRWDRGRNAEAFF,TGTGCCAGCAGCCGCTGGGACAGGGGGCGCAACGCTGAAGCTTTCTTT
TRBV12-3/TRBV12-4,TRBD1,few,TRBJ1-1,CASSELLDRVGTEAFF,TGTGCCAGCAGTGAACTATTAGACAGGGTAGGCACTGAAGCTTTCTTT
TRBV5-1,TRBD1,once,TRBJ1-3,CASSFETGWDGSTIYF,TGCGCCAGCAGCTTTGAGACAGGGTGGGATGGAAGCACCATATATTTT
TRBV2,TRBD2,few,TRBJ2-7,CASSWLKRGEQYF,TGTGCCAGCAGTTGGTTAAAGCGGGGCGAGCAGTACTTC